This passage covers 30 T cell receptor beta chains from one sample sequenced in a study of ipilimumab plus nivolumab after autologous stem cell transplantation. The assay was immunoSEQ multiplex PCR, and TCRdb's table has in-frame clones only and misses some. Here the sample spans about 20,000 clones, just under 75% being singletons. Source: PBMCs, taken in a trial of ipilimumab plus nivolumab as post-transplant consolidation. Source of these receptors: a male donor with diffuse large B-cell lymphoma.

This clone came up a few times. The chain links TRBV7-8 to TRBJ2-5, with 7 bases fitting TRBD2. The germline V gene encodes CDR1 SGHVS and CDR2 FQNEAQ. The CDR3 is 15 amino acids. After removal of 1 base from V and 5 bases from J, the junction contained 7 bases not matched to a gene. The CDR3 nucleotides read TGTGCCAGCAGCTTAGGGGGGGGTTTACTCGAGACCCAGTACTTC. Its protein product is CASSLGGGLLETQYF.

There are a few counts of this clone. V is TRBV5-6 and J is TRBJ2-7; 9 nucleotides match TRBD1. CDR3 length: 14 amino acids. From germline, CDR1 is SGHDT and CDR2 YYEEEE. V shed 4 bases, J shed 6 bases, and the junction held 8 bases outside the gene matches. CDR3 in DNA: TGTGCCAGCAGCCTCCGGAGGGGACAGGGCGAGCAGTACTTC. It encodes CASSLRRGQGEQYF.

The sample holds a few counts of this clone. The DNA of the CDR3 is TGCGCCAGCAGCCAAGATCCCGGGGGCGGCTATGGCTACACCTTC. Residues: CASSQDPGGGYGYTF. The rearrangement links TRBV4-1 to TRBJ1-2, with a possible D match to TRBD1 (6 bases). Trimming took off 0 bases at V and 4 bases at J, with 12 bases between the two ends. Germline CDR1 is MGHRA and CDR2 is YSYEKL. The CDR3 is 15 amino acids.

This clone was recorded many times. The rearrangement links TRBV7-3 to TRBJ1-4, with a weak D call TRBD1 (6 bases). Trimming took off 4 bases at V and 8 bases at J, with 20 bases between the two ends. The germline V gene has CDR1 SGHTA and CDR2 FQGTGA. This CDR3 is built from 16 residues. CDR3 sequence reads: CASSSSRGGFFEKLFF. Here the CDR3 DNA reads TGTGCCAGCAGCTCCTCGCGAGGGGGGTTTTTCGAAAAACTGTTTTTT.

The CDR3 region has the DNA TGCGCCAGCAGCTTGGGAATAGGAGGGTACAATGAGCAGTTCTTC. It translates to CASSLGIGGYNEQFF. This sequence joins TRBV5-1 and TRBJ2-1, with D perhaps TRBD2 (6 bases). Germline CDR1 and CDR2: SGHRS and YFSETQ. This CDR3 spans 15 amino acids. Deletions cut 0 bases from V and 4 bases from J, with 11 bases between.

CDR3 loop: CASSLVGDEQYF. The CDR3 nucleotides read TGTGCCAGCAGCTTAGTAGGGGACGAGCAGTACTTC. The V gene is TRBV7-6, the J gene TRBJ2-7; D may be TRBD1 (5 bases). CDR1 is SGHVS and CDR2 is FNYEAQ in the germline V gene. This CDR3 comprises 12 residues. Trimming stripped 1 base from V and 5 bases from J, with 6 bases between.

Only one count was recorded for this clone. J is TRBJ1-2 and V is TRBV5-4; D remains unclear. The CDR3 is 14 residues long. The ends were cut back, 4 bases at V and 4 bases at J, with 14 bases in the middle. Germline-derived CDR1 and CDR2 are SGHNT and YYREEE (reference sequence). This CDR3 is CASSRALGGYGYTF. The CDR3 region has the DNA TGTGCCAGCAGCCGGGCCCTAGGAGGCTATGGCTACACCTTC.

The sample holds one count of this clone. This chain uses TRBV2 with TRBJ1-2, with D perhaps matching TRBD1 (5 bases). CDR3 size: 15 residues. CDR1 and CDR2 from the germline V gene are SNHLY and FYNNEI. V was shortened by 1 base and J by 4 bases, with 13 bases between the two germline ends. In nucleotides, the CDR3 is TGTGCCAGCAGTGAAGGATGGGGGGGTGTCTATGGCTACACCTTC. Its protein is CASSEGWGGVYGYTF.

The rearrangement uses TRBV7-6 and TRBJ2-1; 11 bases fit TRBD2. Germline V gene sequence: CDR1 SGHVS, CDR2 FNYEAQ. CDR3 length equals 15 residues. The ends lost 6 bases at V and 5 bases at J; junction bases unmatched: 6. The DNA for the CDR3 is TGTGCCAGCAGTCGTATTAGCGGGGGGGACAATGAGCAGTTCTTC. It is translated as CASSRISGGDNEQFF.

The genes are TRBV5-5 and TRBJ1-4, with TRBD1 matching 7 bases. The ends lost 0 bases at V and 0 bases at J; junction bases unmatched: 5. The CDR3 covers 17 residues. Germline V gene data show CDR1 as SGHKS and CDR2 as YYEKEE (reference sequence). CDR3 nucleotide sequence: TGTGCCAGCAGCTTGGGGACAGGCGTAGCAACTAATGAAAAACTGTTTTTT. The encoded protein is CASSLGTGVATNEKLFF.

The V call is TRBV4-2, the J call TRBJ2-1; no clear D gene. This CDR3 region has 12 residues. V was cut by 1 base and J by 9 bases, with 7 bases left in between. Germline V gene sequence: CDR1 LGHNA, CDR2 YNFKEQ. CDR3 DNA sequence: TGTGCCAGCAGCCAAGCGTTCGGTGAGCAGTTCTTC. Encoded protein: CASSQAFGEQFF.

This clone was detected many times. This chain uses TRBV19 with TRBJ2-1; 7 bases line up with TRBD2. CDR1 is LNHDA and CDR2 is SQIVND in the germline V gene (reference sequence). The V gene end was trimmed by 2 bases and the J gene end by 8 bases; junction bases not matched to a gene: 12. The CDR3 totals 16 residues. The CDR3 bases are TGTGCCAGTAGTATACCGTTAGCGGGTTATAGAGATGAGCAGTTCTTC. It yields the protein CASSIPLAGYRDEQFF.

This clone was detected a few times. V usage is TRBV9 and J usage is TRBJ2-7, with a tentative D call TRBD1 (6 bases). CDR1 and CDR2 (germline): SGDLS, YYNGEE. Trimming removed 3 bases from V and 5 bases from J, with 15 bases in between. The CDR3 consists of 14 residues. CDR3 in DNA: TGTGCCAGCAGCGGGGCAGGGGCTACAGACGAGCAGTACTTC. Translating it yields CASSGAGATDEQYF.

V usage is TRBV19 and J usage is TRBJ1-5, with D perhaps TRBD1 (6 bases). The germline V gene encodes CDR1 LNHDA and CDR2 SQIVND (reference sequence). The germline V and J ends were trimmed by 7 bases and 1 base, with 20 bases remaining between them. CDR3 length equals 17 residues. CDR3 in DNA: TGTGCCAGTACCGCCGGGGGCGGGAGGGGGAGCAATCAGCCCCAGCATTTT. It yields the protein CASTAGGGRGSNQPQHF.

The genes are TRBV6-1 and TRBJ2-2; no clear D. The CDR3 has 14 amino acids. Trimming stripped 1 base from V and 0 bases from J, with 3 bases between. Germline V lookup: CDR1 MNHNS, CDR2 SASEGT. CDR3 sequence (DNA): TGTGCCAGCAGTGAAGGGCCGAACACCGGGGAGCTGTTTTTT. As protein: CASSEGPNTGELFF.

Relative to its sample, this clone is medium-sized. The chain couples TRBV7-9 to TRBJ2-7; D remains unclear. CDR1 and CDR2 (germline): SEHNR, FQNEAQ (reference sequence). V was clipped by 3 bases and J by 3 bases, with 6 bases between them. The CDR3 covers 12 residues. For the CDR3, the DNA is TGTGCCAGCAGCTTTGGCCACTACGAGCAGTACTTC. This sequence encodes CASSFGHYEQYF. Supplemented by reference TRBV7-9 and TRBJ2-7, the full variable domain reads DTGVSQNPRHKITKRGQNVTFRCDPISEHNRLYWYRQTLGQGPEFLTYFQNEAQLEKSRLLSDRFSAERPKGSFSTLEIQRTEQGDSAMYLCASSFGHYEQYFGPGTRLTVT.

V gene TRBV19 combines with J gene TRBJ1-1; D ambiguous. Looked up from germline, CDR1 is LNHDA and CDR2 is SQIVND (reference sequence). Trimming pared 7 bases from V and 6 bases from J, leaving 18 bases between. The CDR3 sequence is 14 residues long. CDR3 in amino acids: CASNHGSATAEAFF. CDR3 DNA sequence: TGTGCCAGTAATCACGGCAGCGCGACTGCTGAAGCTTTCTTT. The full variable domain, in which reference TRBV19 and TRBJ1-1 provide the parts outside the CDR3, is DGGITQSPKYLFRKEGQNVTLSCEQNLNHDAMYWYRQDPGQGLRLIYYSQIVNDFQKGDIAEGYSVSREKKESFPLTVTSAQKNPTAFYLCASNHGSATAEAFFGQGTRLTVV.

This clone is labeled as medium-sized. The chain carries TRBV23-1 and TRBJ2-7; D might be TRBD1 (5 bases). TRBV23-1 belongs to the ORF category, with a function that is uncertain. This CDR3 region has 16 residues. Trimming shortened V by 4 bases and J by 5 bases, and 21 bases separated the two germline ends. This CDR3 reads CASSPWLGQGDDEQYF. The DNA for the CDR3 is TGCGCCAGCAGTCCCTGGTTGGGCCAGGGCGATGACGAGCAGTACTTC.

V usage is TRBV2 and J usage is TRBJ2-1; D perhaps matches TRBD1 (6 bases). There are 16 residues in the CDR3. Germline-derived CDR1 and CDR2 are SNHLY and FYNNEI. V gave up 4 bases and J gave up 4 bases, with 17 bases separating them. CDR3 nucleotide sequence: TGTGCCAGCAGTGGAGGTTGGGACACGAATTACAATGAGCAGTTCTTC. Encoded protein: CASSGGWDTNYNEQFF.

The chain is built from TRBV5-6 and TRBJ2-2, with TRBD1 matching 8 bases. Germline CDR1 reads SGHDT; CDR2 reads YYEEEE. With V trimmed by 6 bases and J by 4 bases, 8 bases remained unmatched. This CDR3 comprises 15 residues. Here the CDR3 reads CASTREQGGTGELFF. The CDR3 DNA is TGTGCCAGCACTCGGGAACAGGGGGGCACCGGGGAGCTGTTTTTT.

The CDR3 reads CASSVQNSASNEKLFF. The CDR3 bases are TGTGCCAGCAGTGTACAGAACAGCGCCTCTAATGAAAAACTGTTTTTT. The chain couples TRBV6-1 to TRBJ1-4; D call uncertain. The CDR3 has 16 residues. V was pared by 4 bases and J by 3 bases, with 15 bases between. Germline lookup yields CDR1 MNHNS and CDR2 SASEGT.

The chain links TRBV5-1 to TRBJ2-7; 7 nucleotides match TRBD1. Per germline, CDR1 SGHRS and CDR2 YFSETQ. The V segment lost 0 bases and the J segment 3 bases; nucleotides outside the gene matches: 3. The CDR3 sequence is 14 residues long. For the CDR3, the DNA is TGCGCCAGCAGCTTGGAAACAGGGGTCTACGAGCAGTACTTC. Translated: CASSLETGVYEQYF.

This clone was recorded a few times. The chain carries TRBV27 and TRBJ1-5; D may be TRBD1 (5 bases). Germline lookup yields CDR1 MNHEY and CDR2 SMNVEV (reference sequence). V lost 5 bases and J 4 bases, leaving 15 bases between the germline ends. CDR3 length: 15 residues. The CDR3 region has the DNA TGTGCCAGCAGTAATGGGGGGTCGGGGAATCAGCCCCAGCATTTT. This codes for CASSNGGSGNQPQHF.

The chain uses TRBV11-1 and TRBJ2-3, with TRBD2 identical over 9 bases. Germline lookup yields CDR1 SGHAT and CDR2 FQDESV (reference sequence). CDR3 length: 16 amino acids. V lost 5 bases, J lost 4 bases, and 10 bases stayed unmatched. CDR3 coding DNA: TGTGCCAGCAGCACTCTCAGCGGGGGGAGGGCAGATACGCAGTATTTT. It is translated as CASSTLSGGRADTQYF.

This chain uses TRBV6-1 with TRBJ1-2; TRBD1 might be the D (6 bases). The CDR3 runs to 16 residues. V lost 1 base to trimming and J lost 0 bases, with 12 bases between them. Germline V gene data show CDR1 as MNHNS and CDR2 as SASEGT. The CDR3 protein is CASSEGGGGANYGYTF. The CDR3 DNA is TGTGCCAGCAGTGAAGGAGGCGGGGGCGCTAACTATGGCTACACCTTC.

The chain has TRBV6-1 and TRBJ2-3; D is unresolved. The CDR3 consists of 13 residues. Germline loops: CDR1 MNHNS, CDR2 SASEGT. V shed 1 base and J shed 4 bases, with 6 bases lying between them. CDR3 region: CASSEGVPDTQYF. The DNA of the CDR3 is TGTGCCAGCAGTGAAGGTGTGCCAGATACGCAGTATTTT.

The chain combines TRBV29-1 with TRBJ2-1, with D perhaps matching TRBD2 (5 bases). This CDR3 has 15 amino acids. Trimming shortened V by 4 bases and J by 7 bases, and 20 bases separated the two germline ends. Germline values: CDR1 SQVTM, CDR2 ANQGSEA. The CDR3 sequence: CSVGLVAGPGNEQFF. The CDR3 coding sequence is TGCAGCGTTGGTCTGGTGGCGGGCCCCGGTAATGAGCAGTTCTTC.

The J gene is TRBJ1-4, the V gene TRBV6-6; D gene uncertain. Trimming shortened V by 5 bases and J by 7 bases, and 8 bases separated the two germline ends. The germline V gene encodes CDR1 MNHNY and CDR2 SVGAGI (reference sequence). There are 12 residues in the CDR3. For the CDR3, the DNA is TGTGCCAGCAGTCGAATAGGTGAAAAACTGTTTTTT. It encodes CASSRIGEKLFF.

The V gene is TRBV19, the J gene TRBJ1-6, with TRBD1 matching 9 bases. Germline lookup yields CDR1 LNHDA and CDR2 SQIVND (reference sequence). CDR3 length: 14 residues. The V segment lost 4 bases and the J segment 8 bases; nucleotides outside the gene matches: 3. CDR3 bases: TGTGCCAGTAGTAGGGACAGGGTCGATTCACCCCTCCACTTT. It codes for CASSRDRVDSPLHF.

CDR3: CASSEYGGYSNQPQHF. The CDR3 DNA sequence: TGTGCCAGCAGTGAATATGGGGGTTATAGCAATCAGCCCCAGCATTTT. This chain joins TRBV6-1 and TRBJ1-5; tentative D call: TRBD1 (5 bases). Germline V gene sequence: CDR1 MNHNS, CDR2 SASEGT. This CDR3 is 16 amino acids long. V lost 2 bases and J lost 0, with 11 bases in between.